This TCR beta chain was found in a study of CD8+ T cells in alopecia areata. The CDR3 is 14 amino acids. CDR1 is SQVTM, CDR2 ANQGSEA, per germline. V lost 6 bases to trimming and J lost 6 bases, with 17 bases between them. Extraction and reverse transcription of RNA yielded cDNA as the sequencing template. The assay was immunoSEQ multiplex PCR, and TCRdb's table has in-frame clones only and misses some. The sample shows over 120,000 clones, approximately 49% of them seen only once. J is TRBJ2-2 and V is TRBV29-1; a weak D match, TRBD2 (6 bases). The receptor's source is a human donor with alopecia areata. The input for sequencing was CD4+ T cells sorted from blood, taken at week 0. The CDR3 region has the DNA TGCAGCGTCGCTGCTGGGGGGACGGCCGGGGAGCTGTTTTTT. It translates to CSVAAGGTAGELFF.